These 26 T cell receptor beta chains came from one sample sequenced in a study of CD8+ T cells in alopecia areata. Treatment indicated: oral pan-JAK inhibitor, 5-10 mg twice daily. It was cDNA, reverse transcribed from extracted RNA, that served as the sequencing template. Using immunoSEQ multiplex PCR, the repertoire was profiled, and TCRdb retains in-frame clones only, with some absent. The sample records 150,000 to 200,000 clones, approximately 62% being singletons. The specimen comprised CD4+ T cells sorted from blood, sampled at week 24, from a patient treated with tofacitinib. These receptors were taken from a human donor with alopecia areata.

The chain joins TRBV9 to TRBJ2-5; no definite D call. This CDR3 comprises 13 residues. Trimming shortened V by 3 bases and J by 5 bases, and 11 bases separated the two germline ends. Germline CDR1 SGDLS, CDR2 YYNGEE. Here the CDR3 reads CASSASYGETQYF. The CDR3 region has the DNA TGTGCCAGCAGCGCATCCTATGGGGAGACCCAGTACTTC.

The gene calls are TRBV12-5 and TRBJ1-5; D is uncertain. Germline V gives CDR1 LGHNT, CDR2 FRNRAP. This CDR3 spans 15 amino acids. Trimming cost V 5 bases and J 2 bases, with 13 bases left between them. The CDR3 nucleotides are TGTGCTAGTGGTCCCGACACCATGGGCAATCAGCCCCAGCATTTT. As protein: CASGPDTMGNQPQHF.

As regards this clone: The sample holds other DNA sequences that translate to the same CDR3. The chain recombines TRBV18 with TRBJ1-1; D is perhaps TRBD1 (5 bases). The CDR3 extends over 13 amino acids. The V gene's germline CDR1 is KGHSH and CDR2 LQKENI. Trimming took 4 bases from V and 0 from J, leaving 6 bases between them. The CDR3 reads CASSQGLNTEAFF. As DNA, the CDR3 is TGTGCCAGCTCACAGGGACTGAACACTGAAGCTTTCTTT.

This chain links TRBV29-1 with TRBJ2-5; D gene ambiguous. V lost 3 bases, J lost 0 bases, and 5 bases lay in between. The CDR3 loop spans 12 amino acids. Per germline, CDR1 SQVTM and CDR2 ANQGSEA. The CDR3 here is CSVDLNQETQYF. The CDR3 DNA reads TGCAGCGTTGATTTAAACCAAGAGACCCAGTACTTC. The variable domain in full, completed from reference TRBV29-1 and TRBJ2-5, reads SAVISQKPSRDICQRGTSLTIQCQVDSQVTMMFWYRQQPGQSLTLIATANQGSEATYESGFVIDKFPISRPNLTFSTLTVSNMSPEDSSIYLCSVDLNQETQYFGPGTRLLVL.

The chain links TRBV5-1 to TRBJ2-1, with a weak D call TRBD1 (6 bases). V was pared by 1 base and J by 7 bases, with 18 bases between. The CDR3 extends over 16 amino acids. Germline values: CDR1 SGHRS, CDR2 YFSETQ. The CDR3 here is CASSLIDRAGANEQFF. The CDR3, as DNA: TGCGCCAGCAGCTTGATCGATAGAGCAGGGGCGAATGAGCAGTTCTTC.

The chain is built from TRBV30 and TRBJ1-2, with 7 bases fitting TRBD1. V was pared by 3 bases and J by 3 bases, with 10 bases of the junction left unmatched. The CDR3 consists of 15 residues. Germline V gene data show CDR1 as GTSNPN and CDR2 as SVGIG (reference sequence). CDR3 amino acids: CAWSRVEGADYGYTF. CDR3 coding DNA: TGTGCCTGGAGCCGCGTCGAGGGGGCCGACTATGGCTACACCTTC.

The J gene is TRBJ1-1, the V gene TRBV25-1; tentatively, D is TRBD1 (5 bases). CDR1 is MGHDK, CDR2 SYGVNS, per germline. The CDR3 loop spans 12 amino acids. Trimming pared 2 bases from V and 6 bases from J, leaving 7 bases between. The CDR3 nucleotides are TGTGCCAGCAGTGAAGGGGCCGCTGAAGCTTTCTTT. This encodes CASSEGAAEAFF.

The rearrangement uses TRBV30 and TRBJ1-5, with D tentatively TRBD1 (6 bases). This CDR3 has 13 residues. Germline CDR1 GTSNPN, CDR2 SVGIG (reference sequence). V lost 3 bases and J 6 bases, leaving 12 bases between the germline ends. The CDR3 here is CAWSHREVQPQHF. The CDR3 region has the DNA TGTGCCTGGAGCCACAGGGAAGTTCAGCCCCAGCATTTT.

The CDR3 loop reads CASSVDSGGNSPLHF. CDR3 bases: TGTGCCAGCAGTGTAGACAGTGGTGGGAATTCACCCCTCCACTTT. The chain is built from TRBV2 and TRBJ1-6; maybe TRBD1 (5 bases). The V gene lost 4 bases and the J gene lost 7 bases, with 14 bases spanning the gap. Germline CDR1 reads SNHLY; CDR2 reads FYNNEI. This CDR3 comprises 15 residues.

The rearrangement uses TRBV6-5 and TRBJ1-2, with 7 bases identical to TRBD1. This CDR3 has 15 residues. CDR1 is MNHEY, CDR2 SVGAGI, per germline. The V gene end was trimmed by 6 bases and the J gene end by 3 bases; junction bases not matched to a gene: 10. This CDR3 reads CASSRRDRNYYGYTF. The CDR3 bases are TGTGCCAGCAGCCGACGGGACAGAAATTACTATGGCTACACCTTC.

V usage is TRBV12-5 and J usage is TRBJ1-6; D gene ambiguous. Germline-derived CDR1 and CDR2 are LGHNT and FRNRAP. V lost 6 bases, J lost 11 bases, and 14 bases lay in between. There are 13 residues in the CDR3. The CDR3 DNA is TGTGCTAGTGGCCAAGGGTTATGGACACCCCTCCACTTT. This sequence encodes CASGQGLWTPLHF. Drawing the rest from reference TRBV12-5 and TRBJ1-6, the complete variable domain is DARVTQTPRHKVTEMGQEVTMRCQPILGHNTVFWYRQTMMQGLELLAYFRNRAPLDDSGMPKDRFSAEMPDATLATLKIQPSEPRDSAVYFCASGQGLWTPLHFGNGTRLTVT.

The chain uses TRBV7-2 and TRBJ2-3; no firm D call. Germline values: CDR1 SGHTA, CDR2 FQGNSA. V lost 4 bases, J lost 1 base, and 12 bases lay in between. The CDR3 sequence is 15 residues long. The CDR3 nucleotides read TGTGCCAGCAGCTCTTCTCAAGGCGGCACAGATACGCAGTATTTT. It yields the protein CASSSSQGGTDTQYF.

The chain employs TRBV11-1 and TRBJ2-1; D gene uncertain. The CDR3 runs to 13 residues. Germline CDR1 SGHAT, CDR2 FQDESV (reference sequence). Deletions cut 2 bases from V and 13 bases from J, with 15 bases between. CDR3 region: CASSLYGSIIQFF. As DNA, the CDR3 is TGTGCCAGCAGCTTATATGGCAGCATTATTCAGTTCTTC.

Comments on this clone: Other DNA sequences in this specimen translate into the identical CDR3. CDR3 amino acids: CAWSTPGGYGYTF. Here the CDR3 DNA reads TGTGCCTGGAGTACCCCAGGGGGCTATGGCTACACCTTC. This chain connects TRBV30 to TRBJ1-2; 7 bases match TRBD1. Germline V CDR1 and CDR2: GTSNPN, SVGIG (reference sequence). The CDR3 spans 13 residues. The ends lost 2 bases at V and 4 bases at J; junction bases unmatched: 4.

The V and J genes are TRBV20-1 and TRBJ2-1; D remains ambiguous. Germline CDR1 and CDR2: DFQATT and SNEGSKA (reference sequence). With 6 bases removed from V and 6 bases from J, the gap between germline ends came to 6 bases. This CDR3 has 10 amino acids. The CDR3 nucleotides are TGCAGTGCGTGGGGCAATGAGCAGTTCTTC. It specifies CSAWGNEQFF.

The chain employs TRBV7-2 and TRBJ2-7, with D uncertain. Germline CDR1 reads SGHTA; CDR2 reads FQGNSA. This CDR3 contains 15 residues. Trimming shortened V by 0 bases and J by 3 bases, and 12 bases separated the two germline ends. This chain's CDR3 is CASSLAPSVNYEQYF. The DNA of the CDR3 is TGTGCCAGCAGCTTAGCGCCTAGTGTGAACTACGAGCAGTACTTC.

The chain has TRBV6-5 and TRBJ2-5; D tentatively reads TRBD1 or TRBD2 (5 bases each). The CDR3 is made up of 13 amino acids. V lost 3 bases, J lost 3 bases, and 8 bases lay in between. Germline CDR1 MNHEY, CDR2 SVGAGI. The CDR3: CASSYWGKETQYF. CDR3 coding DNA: TGTGCCAGCAGTTATTGGGGGAAAGAGACCCAGTACTTC.

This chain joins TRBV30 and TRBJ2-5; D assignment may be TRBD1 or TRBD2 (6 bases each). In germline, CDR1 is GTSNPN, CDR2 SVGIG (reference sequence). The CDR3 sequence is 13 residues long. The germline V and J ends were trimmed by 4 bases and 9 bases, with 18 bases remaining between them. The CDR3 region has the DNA TGTGCCTGGACTACGGCGGGACAAATGGCCCAGTACTTC. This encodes CAWTTAGQMAQYF.

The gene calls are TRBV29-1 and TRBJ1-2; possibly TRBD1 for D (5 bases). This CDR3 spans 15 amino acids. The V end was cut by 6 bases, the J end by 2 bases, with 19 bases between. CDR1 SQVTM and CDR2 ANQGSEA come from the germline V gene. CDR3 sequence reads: CSVGRDPFDNYGYTF. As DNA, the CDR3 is TGCAGCGTGGGCCGGGACCCCTTTGACAACTATGGCTACACCTTC.

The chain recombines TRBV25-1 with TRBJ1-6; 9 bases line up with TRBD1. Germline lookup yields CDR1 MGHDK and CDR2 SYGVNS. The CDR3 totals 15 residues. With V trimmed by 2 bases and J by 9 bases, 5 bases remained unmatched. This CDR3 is CASSEPTGGGSPLHF. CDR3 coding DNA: TGTGCCAGCAGTGAACCGACAGGGGGGGGTTCACCCCTCCACTTT.

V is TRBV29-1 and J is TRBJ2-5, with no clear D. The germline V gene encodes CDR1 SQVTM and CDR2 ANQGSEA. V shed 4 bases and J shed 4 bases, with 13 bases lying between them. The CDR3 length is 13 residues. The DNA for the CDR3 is TGCAGCGTTGGGGCCACCTGGGGAGAGACCCAGTACTTC. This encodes CSVGATWGETQYF.

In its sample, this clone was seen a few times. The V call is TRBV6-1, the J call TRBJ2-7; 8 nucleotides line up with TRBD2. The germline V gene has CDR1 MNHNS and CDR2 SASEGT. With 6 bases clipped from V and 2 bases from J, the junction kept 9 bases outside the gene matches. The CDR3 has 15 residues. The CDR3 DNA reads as TGTGCCAGCAGGGCCAGGGGACTAGTCACCTACGAGCAGTACTTC. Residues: CASRARGLVTYEQYF.

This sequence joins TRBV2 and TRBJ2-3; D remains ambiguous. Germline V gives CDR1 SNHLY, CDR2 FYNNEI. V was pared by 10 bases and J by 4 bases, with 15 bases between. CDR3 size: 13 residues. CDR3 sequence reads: CATSSPASDTQYF. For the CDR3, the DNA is TGTGCCACCTCCAGTCCAGCCTCAGATACGCAGTATTTT.

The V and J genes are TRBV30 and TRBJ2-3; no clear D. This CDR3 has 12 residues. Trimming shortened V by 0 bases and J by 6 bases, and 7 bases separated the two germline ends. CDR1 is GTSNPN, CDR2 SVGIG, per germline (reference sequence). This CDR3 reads CAWSVIRDTQYF. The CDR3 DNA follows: TGTGCCTGGAGTGTCATACGGGATACGCAGTATTTT.

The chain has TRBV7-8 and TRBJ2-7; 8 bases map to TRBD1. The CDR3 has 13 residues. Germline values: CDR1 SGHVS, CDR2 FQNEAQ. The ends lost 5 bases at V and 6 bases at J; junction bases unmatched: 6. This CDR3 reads CASSLGQGGEQYF. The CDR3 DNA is TGTGCCAGCAGCCTCGGACAGGGTGGCGAGCAGTACTTC. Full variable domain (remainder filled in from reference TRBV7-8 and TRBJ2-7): GAGVSQSPRYKVAKRGQDVALRCDPISGHVSLFWYQQALGQGPEFLTYFQNEAQLDKSGLPSDRFFAERPEGSVSTLKIQRTQQEDSAVYLCASSLGQGGEQYFGPGTRLTVT.

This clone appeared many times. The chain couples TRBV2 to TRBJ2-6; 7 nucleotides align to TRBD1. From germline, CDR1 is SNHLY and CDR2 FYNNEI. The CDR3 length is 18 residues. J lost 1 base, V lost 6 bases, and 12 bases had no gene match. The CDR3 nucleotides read TGTGCCAGCAGAGTCCGACAGGGATTGTATTCTGGGGCCAACGTCCTGACTTTC. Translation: CASRVRQGLYSGANVLTF. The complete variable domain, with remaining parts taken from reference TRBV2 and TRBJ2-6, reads EPEVTQTPSHQVTQMGQEVILRCVPISNHLYFYWYRQILGQKVEFLVSFYNNEISEKSEIFDDQFSVERPDGSNFTLKIRSTKLEDSAMYFCASRVRQGLYSGANVLTFGAGSRLTVL.